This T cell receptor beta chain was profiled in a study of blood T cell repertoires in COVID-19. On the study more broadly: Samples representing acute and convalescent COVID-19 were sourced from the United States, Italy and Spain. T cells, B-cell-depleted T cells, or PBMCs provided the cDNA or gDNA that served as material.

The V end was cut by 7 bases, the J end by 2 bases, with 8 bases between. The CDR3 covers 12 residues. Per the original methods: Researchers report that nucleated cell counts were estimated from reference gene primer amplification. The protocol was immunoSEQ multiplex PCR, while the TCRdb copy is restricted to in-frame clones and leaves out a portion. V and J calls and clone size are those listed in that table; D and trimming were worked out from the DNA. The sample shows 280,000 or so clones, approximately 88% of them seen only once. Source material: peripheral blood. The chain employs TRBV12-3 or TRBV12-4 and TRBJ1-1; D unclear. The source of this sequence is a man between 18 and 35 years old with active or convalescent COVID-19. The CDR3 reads CASKILNTEAFF. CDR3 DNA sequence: TGTGCCAGCAAGATCCTAAACACTGAAGCTTTCTTT.